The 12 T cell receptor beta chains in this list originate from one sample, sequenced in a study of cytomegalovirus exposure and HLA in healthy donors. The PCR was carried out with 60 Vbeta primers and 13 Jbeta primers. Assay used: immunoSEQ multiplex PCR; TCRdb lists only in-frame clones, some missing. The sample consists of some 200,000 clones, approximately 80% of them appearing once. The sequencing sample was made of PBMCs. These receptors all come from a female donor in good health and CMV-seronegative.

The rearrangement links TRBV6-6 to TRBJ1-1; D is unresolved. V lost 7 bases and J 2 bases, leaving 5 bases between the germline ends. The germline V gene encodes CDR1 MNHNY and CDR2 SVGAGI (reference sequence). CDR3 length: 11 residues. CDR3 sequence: CASTRNTEAFF. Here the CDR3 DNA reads TGTGCCAGCACCCGTAACACTGAAGCTTTCTTT.

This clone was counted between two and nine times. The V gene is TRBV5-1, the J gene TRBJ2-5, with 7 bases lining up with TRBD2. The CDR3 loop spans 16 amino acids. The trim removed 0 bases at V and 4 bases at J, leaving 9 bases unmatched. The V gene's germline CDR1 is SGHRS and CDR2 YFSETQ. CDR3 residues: CASSLGGGTSPETQYF. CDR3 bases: TGCGCCAGCAGCTTGGGGGGAGGGACCTCCCCAGAGACCCAGTACTTC.

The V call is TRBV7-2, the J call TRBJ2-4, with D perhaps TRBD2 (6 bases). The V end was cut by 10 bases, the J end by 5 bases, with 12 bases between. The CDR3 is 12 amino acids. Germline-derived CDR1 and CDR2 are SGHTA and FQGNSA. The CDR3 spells CATGVRENIQYF. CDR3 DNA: TGTGCCACGGGGGTTAGGGAAAACATTCAGTACTTC.

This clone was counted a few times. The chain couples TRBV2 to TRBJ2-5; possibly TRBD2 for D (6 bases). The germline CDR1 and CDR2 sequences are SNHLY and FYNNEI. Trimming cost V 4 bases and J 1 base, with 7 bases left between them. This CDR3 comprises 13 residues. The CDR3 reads CASSGGLQETQYF. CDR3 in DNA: TGTGCCAGCAGTGGGGGACTCCAAGAGACCCAGTACTTC. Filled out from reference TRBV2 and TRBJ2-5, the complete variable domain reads EPEVTQTPSHQVTQMGQEVILRCVPISNHLYFYWYRQILGQKVEFLVSFYNNEISEKSEIFDDQFSVERPDGSNFTLKIRSTKLEDSAMYFCASSGGLQETQYFGPGTRLLVL.

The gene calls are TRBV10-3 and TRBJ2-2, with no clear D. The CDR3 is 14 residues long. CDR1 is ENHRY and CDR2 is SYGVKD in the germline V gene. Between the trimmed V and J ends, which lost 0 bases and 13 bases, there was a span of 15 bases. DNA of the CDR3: TGTGCCATCAGTGAGTCCAGGCCTCCCTTCGGGCTGTTTTTT. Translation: CAISESRPPFGLFF.

The CDR3 here is CASSVGQGGAGNTIYF. The CDR3 nucleotides are TGCGCCAGCAGTGTGGGACAGGGAGGGGCTGGAAACACCATATATTTT. V and J are TRBV5-1 and TRBJ1-3; 9 nucleotides match TRBD1. CDR1 is SGHRS and CDR2 is YFSETQ in the germline V gene. Losses at the gene ends were 5 bases for V and 2 bases for J; bases not matched to a gene: 8. The CDR3 consists of 16 residues.

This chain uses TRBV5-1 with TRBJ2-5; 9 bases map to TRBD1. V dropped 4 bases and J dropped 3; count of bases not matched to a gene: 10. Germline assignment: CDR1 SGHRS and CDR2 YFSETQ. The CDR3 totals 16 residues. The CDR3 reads CASSVMTGGFEETQYF. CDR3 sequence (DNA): TGCGCCAGCAGCGTTATGACAGGGGGATTCGAAGAGACCCAGTACTTC.

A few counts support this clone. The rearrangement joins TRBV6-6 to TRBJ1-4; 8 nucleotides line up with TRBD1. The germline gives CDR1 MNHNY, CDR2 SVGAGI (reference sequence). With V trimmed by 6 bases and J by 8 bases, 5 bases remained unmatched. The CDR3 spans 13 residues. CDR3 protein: CASRDREGEKLFF. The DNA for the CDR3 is TGTGCCAGCAGGGACAGGGAGGGGGAAAAACTGTTTTTT.

Here the CDR3 reads CASSSGSSGNTIYF. DNA of the CDR3: TGTGCCAGCAGCTCAGGAAGCTCTGGAAACACCATATATTTT. The chain employs TRBV6-6 and TRBJ1-3; the D is unclear. Germline values: CDR1 MNHNY, CDR2 SVGAGI (reference sequence). This CDR3 is 14 amino acids long. Trimming stripped 6 bases from V and 0 bases from J, with 9 bases between.

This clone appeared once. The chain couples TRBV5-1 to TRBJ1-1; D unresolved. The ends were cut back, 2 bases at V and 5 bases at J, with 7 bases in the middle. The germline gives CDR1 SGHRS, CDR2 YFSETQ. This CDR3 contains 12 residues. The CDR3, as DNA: TGCGCCAGCAGCTTATCAGGAACTGAAGCTTTCTTT. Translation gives CASSLSGTEAFF.

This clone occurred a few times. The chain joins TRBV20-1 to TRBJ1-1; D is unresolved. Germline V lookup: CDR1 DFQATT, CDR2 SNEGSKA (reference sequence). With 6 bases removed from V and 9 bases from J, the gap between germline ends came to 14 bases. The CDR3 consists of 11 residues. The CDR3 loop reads CSALSRFKAFF. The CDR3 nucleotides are TGCAGTGCACTTTCCCGGTTTAAAGCTTTCTTT.

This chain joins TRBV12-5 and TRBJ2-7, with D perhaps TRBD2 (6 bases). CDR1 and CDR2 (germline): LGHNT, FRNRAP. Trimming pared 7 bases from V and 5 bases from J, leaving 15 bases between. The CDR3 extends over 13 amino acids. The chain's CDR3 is CASARPGSDEQYF. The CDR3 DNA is TGTGCTAGTGCCCGTCCCGGGAGCGACGAGCAGTACTTC. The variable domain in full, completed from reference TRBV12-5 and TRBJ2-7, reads DARVTQTPRHKVTEMGQEVTMRCQPILGHNTVFWYRQTMMQGLELLAYFRNRAPLDDSGMPKDRFSAEMPDATLATLKIQPSEPRDSAVYFCASARPGSDEQYFGPGTRLTVT.